This passage covers 3 T cell receptor beta chains from one sample sequenced in a study of T cells in Graves' hyperthyroidism and ophthalmopathy. The source material, RNA transcripts, was used to amplify TCR beta CDR3 regions. First-round RT-PCR of the TCR CDR3 relied on the HTBI primer set. TCRdb analysed the multiplex PCR reads with MiXCR anew, one entry per CDR3 protein. Of more than 500,000 distinct CDR3 sequences in the sample, 15% to 20% were seen once. Sequences were obtained from blood. Source of these receptors: a woman aged 30 to 39 with Graves' hyperthyroidism.

This clonotype has just one count. The chain combines TRBV9 with TRBJ1-1; D gene ambiguous. With 0 bases removed from V and 1 base from J, the gap between germline ends came to 7 bases. CDR1 is SGDLS and CDR2 is YYNGEE in the germline V gene. The CDR3 consists of 14 residues. CDR3 residues: CASSVDDGNTEAFF. The CDR3 coding sequence is TGTGCCAGCAGCGTAGACGACGGGAACACTGAAGCTTTCTTT. The whole variable domain, remainder taken from reference TRBV9 and TRBJ1-1, is DSGVTQTPKHLITATGQRVTLRCSPRSGDLSVYWYQQSLDQGLQFLIQYYNGEERAKGNILERFSAQQFPDLHSELNLSSLELGDSALYFCASSVDDGNTEAFFGQGTRLTVV.

The chain joins TRBV6-1 to TRBJ2-1, with TRBD1 matching 10 bases. J was trimmed by 9 bases and V by 6 bases; bases with no gene match: 17. The CDR3 runs to 17 residues. Germline V gene data show CDR1 as MNHNS and CDR2 as SASEGT. In nucleotides, the CDR3 is TGTGCCAGCAGCCAATCCGAAAGACAGGGGGCGACTCGTGAGCAGTTCTTC. Its protein is CASSQSERQGATREQFF.

The chain joins TRBV10-3 to TRBJ2-5; D is possibly TRBD1 (6 bases). Germline V lookup: CDR1 ENHRY, CDR2 SYGVKD. The CDR3 length is 15 residues. Between the trimmed V and J ends, which lost 6 bases and 7 bases, there was a span of 21 bases. CDR3 region: CAIRGGNPLRGTQYF. CDR3 DNA: TGTGCCATCAGAGGGGGAAACCCCCTAAGAGGGACCCAGTACTTC.